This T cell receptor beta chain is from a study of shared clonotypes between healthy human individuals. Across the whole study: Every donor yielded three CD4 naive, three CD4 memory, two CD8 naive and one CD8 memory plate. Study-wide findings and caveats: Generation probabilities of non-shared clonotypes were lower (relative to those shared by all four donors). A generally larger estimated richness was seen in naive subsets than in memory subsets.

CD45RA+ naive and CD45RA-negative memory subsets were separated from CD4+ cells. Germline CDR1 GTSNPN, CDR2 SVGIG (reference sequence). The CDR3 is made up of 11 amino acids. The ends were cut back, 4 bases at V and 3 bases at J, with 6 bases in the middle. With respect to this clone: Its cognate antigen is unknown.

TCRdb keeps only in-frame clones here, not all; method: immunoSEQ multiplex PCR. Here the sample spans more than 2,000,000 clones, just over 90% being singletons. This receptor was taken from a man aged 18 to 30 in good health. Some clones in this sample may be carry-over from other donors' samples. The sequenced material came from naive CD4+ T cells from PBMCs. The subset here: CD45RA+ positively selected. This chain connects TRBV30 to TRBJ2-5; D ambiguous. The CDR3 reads CAWNSKETQYF. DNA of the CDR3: TGTGCCTGGAACTCCAAAGAGACCCAGTACTTC.